The 2 T cell receptor beta chains listed next were all sequenced from one sample in a study of radiation and T cells in renal cell carcinoma. Noted treatment: treatment-naive control, cytoreductive nephrectomy. The table came from immunoSEQ multiplex PCR; TCRdb's copy has only in-frame clones and leaves some out. The sample records roughly 13,000 clones, 55% to 70% being singletons. Sequences were derived from tumor tissue, sampled from a patient whose treatment was nephrectomy without radiotherapy. These receptors originate from a man aged 45-60 years with renal cell carcinoma.

Note on this clone: Within the sample, other DNA sequences also encode this same CDR3. The chain couples TRBV9 to TRBJ2-3; D uncertain. CDR1 is SGDLS and CDR2 is YYNGEE in the germline V gene. Trimming left V 4 bases short and J 1 base short, with 7 bases between. This CDR3 region has 13 residues. This chain's CDR3 is CASSPARTDTQYF. CDR3 in DNA: TGTGCCAGCAGCCCTGCCCGCACAGATACGCAGTATTTT.

The V and J genes are TRBV2 and TRBJ2-4; D remains ambiguous. Trimming removed 3 bases from V and 1 base from J, with 4 bases in between. The CDR3 runs to 13 residues. Germline V lookup: CDR1 SNHLY, CDR2 FYNNEI. CDR3 coding DNA: TGTGCCAGCAGTGATAGGGCCAAAAACATTCAGTACTTC. It specifies CASSDRAKNIQYF.